This TCR beta chain was sequenced during a study of blood T cells in healthy people across ages. This clonotype was counted only a few times. The donors, aged about 6 to 100, were healthy Caucasians from Russia. Alongside a J-beta primer mix, a sample-barcoded 5' primer served in a second PCR lasting roughly 7 to 12 cycles. MiXCR, applied by TCRdb to the 5' RACE reads, yields one record per CDR3 protein. The table includes about 780,000 distinct CDR3 sequences, approximately 59% detected once. The CDR3 runs 15 residues. Germline V lookup: CDR1 LGHNA, CDR2 YNFKEQ. The trim removed 3 bases at V and 7 bases at J, leaving 9 bases unmatched.

Sequencing was performed on blood. The rearrangement joins TRBV4-2 to TRBJ2-5; 9 nucleotides align to TRBD2. The source of this sequence is a man in his thirties or forties in good health. CDR3 nucleotides: TGTGCCAGCAGCCACCTGGCGGGGGGGGGATGGACCCAGTACTTC. This gives the protein CASSHLAGGGWTQYF.